A selection of T cell receptor beta chains follows, all from one sample in a study of blood T cell repertoires in COVID-19. The data were produced by immunoSEQ multiplex PCR, yet TCRdb's version contains in-frame clones alone and is incomplete. The sample contains nearly 60,000 clones, 70% to 90% of which appear only once. Sequencing input: peripheral blood. Receptor source: a middle-aged man with active COVID-19. CDR3s include the opening cysteine and the closing phenylalanine or tryptophan. Fields, in order: CDR3 protein, CDR3 DNA, D gene, J gene, clone size, V gene. D genes are given only for firm matches. Where a row states a size, it is once, few, many or the class of an expanded clone; other rows omit it.

CDR3: CATSDPRSRATYSNQPQHF
DNA: TGTGCCACCAGTGATCCCAGGTCCAGGGCGACTTATAGCAATCAGCCCCAGCATTTT
D: -
J: TRBJ1-5
size: -
V: TRBV24-1

CDR3: CASSQGWTTGYTF
DNA: TGTGCCAGCAGCCAAGGATGGACAACTGGCTACACCTTC
D: -
J: TRBJ1-2
size: few
V: TRBV3-1/TRBV3-2

CDR3: CASSLGSLRGGANIQYF
DNA: TGCGCCAGCAGCCTGGGGTCCCTTCGAGGAGGGGCGAACATTCAGTACTTC
D: -
J: TRBJ2-4
size: -
V: TRBV5-1

CDR3: CSNGLEGGYTF
DNA: TGCAGCAACGGGCTCGAGGGTGGCTACACCTTC
D: -
J: TRBJ1-2
size: -
V: TRBV20-1

CDR3: CASKNGTGYGKNIQYF
DNA: TGCGCCAGCAAAAATGGGACAGGGTACGGCAAAAACATTCAGTACTTC
D: TRBD1
J: TRBJ2-4
size: -
V: TRBV23-1

CDR3: CASSSPLNTEAFF
DNA: TGTGCCAGCAGTTCCCCCTTGAACACTGAAGCTTTCTTT
D: -
J: TRBJ1-1
size: -
V: TRBV27

CDR3: CASSVRTSGSLSSYNEQFF
DNA: TGCGCCAGCAGCGTAAGGACTAGCGGGAGCCTGTCCTCCTACAATGAGCAGTTCTTC
D: TRBD2
J: TRBJ2-1
size: once
V: TRBV5-1

CDR3: CASSFGPAGGHNEQFF
DNA: TGCGCCAGCAGCTTTGGGCCAGCGGGAGGGCACAATGAGCAGTTCTTC
D: TRBD2
J: TRBJ2-1
size: -
V: TRBV5-1

CDR3: CASSTAREQYF
DNA: TGTGCCAGCAGCACAGCTCGGGAGCAGTACTTC
D: -
J: TRBJ2-7
size: once
V: TRBV28

CDR3: CASSFVRLVPAGELFF
DNA: TGCGCCAGCAGTTTCGTCCGACTCGTTCCCGCCGGGGAGCTGTTTTTT
D: -
J: TRBJ2-2
size: -
V: TRBV5-1

CDR3: CASNDRVRTEAFF
DNA: TGTGCCAGTAACGACAGGGTCAGGACTGAAGCTTTCTTT
D: TRBD1
J: TRBJ1-1
size: -
V: TRBV19

CDR3: CASSEVGQGANQPQHF
DNA: TGTGCCAGCAGTGAAGTAGGGCAGGGGGCAAATCAGCCCCAGCATTTT
D: TRBD1
J: TRBJ1-5
size: -
V: TRBV6-1

CDR3: CASSEGRGYGYTF
DNA: TGTGCCAGCAGTGAAGGCAGGGGCTATGGCTACACCTTC
D: -
J: TRBJ1-2
size: -
V: TRBV2

CDR3: CASSLVTSGSTSYNEQFF
DNA: TGTGCCAGCAGCTTAGTGACTAGCGGGAGTACCTCCTACAATGAGCAGTTCTTC
D: TRBD2
J: TRBJ2-1
size: -
V: TRBV7-6

CDR3: CASSAYGTPPHEQFF
DNA: TGCGCCAGCAGTGCGTATGGGACACCCCCACATGAGCAGTTCTTC
D: -
J: TRBJ2-1
size: -
V: TRBV10-2

CDR3: CASSQVEGMSEQFF
DNA: TGTGCCAGCAGCCAAGTGGAGGGGATGAGTGAGCAGTTCTTC
D: -
J: TRBJ2-1
size: once
V: TRBV3-1/TRBV3-2

CDR3: CASSLVYGYTF
DNA: TGTGCCAGCAGCTTAGTATATGGCTACACCTTC
D: -
J: TRBJ1-2
size: -
V: TRBV7-9

CDR3: CASGIYSNQPQHF
DNA: TGTGCCAGCGGGATTTATAGCAATCAGCCCCAGCATTTT
D: -
J: TRBJ1-5
size: -
V: TRBV19

CDR3: CASSQEAPTFVVDTEAFF
DNA: TGCGCCAGCAGCCAAGAAGCGCCCACCTTCGTGGTGGACACTGAAGCTTTCTTT
D: -
J: TRBJ1-1
size: -
V: TRBV4-1

CDR3: CASSLDRGTEAFF
DNA: TGTGCCAGCAGTTTAGACAGGGGAACTGAAGCTTTCTTT
D: TRBD1
J: TRBJ1-1
size: once
V: TRBV28

CDR3: CATSRDSGEAFF
DNA: TGTGCCACCAGCAGAGATAGCGGCGAAGCTTTCTTT
D: -
J: TRBJ1-1
size: -
V: TRBV15

CDR3: CATQLNRAQVGYTF
DNA: TGTGCCACCCAACTAAACAGGGCCCAGGTCGGCTACACCTTC
D: -
J: TRBJ1-2
size: -
V: TRBV7-3

CDR3: CASRRSPSGRYEQYF
DNA: TGTGCCAGCAGACGTTCCCCCAGCGGGAGATACGAGCAGTACTTC
D: TRBD2
J: TRBJ2-7
size: -
V: TRBV28

CDR3: CASSYSPGGGGEAFF
DNA: TGTGCCAGCAGTTACTCTCCGGGGGGGGGAGGTGAAGCTTTCTTT
D: -
J: TRBJ1-1
size: -
V: TRBV6-6

CDR3: CASSVSSDSEGWTDTQYF
DNA: TGTGCCAGCAGCGTCTCTAGCGACTCCGAGGGGTGGACAGATACGCAGTATTTT
D: -
J: TRBJ2-3
size: once
V: TRBV9

CDR3: CASSQSGQGLGRGYTF
DNA: TGTGCCAGCAGTCAGTCGGGACAGGGATTAGGTCGCGGCTACACCTTC
D: TRBD1
J: TRBJ1-2
size: -
V: TRBV28

CDR3: CASSPRTGRNTEAFF
DNA: TGTGCCAGCAGCCCCAGGACAGGGAGGAACACTGAAGCTTTCTTT
D: TRBD1
J: TRBJ1-1
size: -
V: TRBV7-6

CDR3: CASSHPKQGSPSDTQYF
DNA: TGTGCCAGCAGCCACCCTAAACAGGGGTCCCCCTCAGATACGCAGTATTTT
D: TRBD1
J: TRBJ2-3
size: -
V: TRBV3-1/TRBV3-2

CDR3: CASSVVPTVEQYF
DNA: TGTGCCAGCAGCGTTGTACCTACGGTGGAGCAGTACTTC
D: -
J: TRBJ2-7
size: -
V: TRBV9

CDR3: CASTFGFEAFF
DNA: TGTGCCAGCACCTTCGGGTTTGAAGCTTTCTTT
D: -
J: TRBJ1-1
size: -
V: TRBV6-5

CDR3: CSVDPGTYTDTQYF
DNA: TGCAGCGTTGATCCTGGGACTTACACAGATACGCAGTATTTT
D: -
J: TRBJ2-3
size: -
V: TRBV29-1

CDR3: CASSRGTGTEAFF
DNA: TGTGCCAGCTCACGAGGGACAGGGACTGAAGCTTTCTTT
D: TRBD1
J: TRBJ1-1
size: few
V: TRBV18

CDR3: CAWSGGLAGGVTDTQYF
DNA: TGTGCCTGGAGTGGCGGACTAGCGGGTGGGGTTACAGATACGCAGTATTTT
D: TRBD2
J: TRBJ2-3
size: -
V: TRBV30

CDR3: CASQDGRRGRGDTQYF
DNA: TGTGCCAGCCAGGACGGGCGCCGCGGGCGGGGAGATACGCAGTATTTT
D: -
J: TRBJ2-3
size: -
V: TRBV19

CDR3: CASSLAATRVQSSYNEQFF
DNA: TGTGCCAGCAGCTTGGCGGCGACTAGGGTTCAAAGCTCCTACAATGAGCAGTTCTTC
D: -
J: TRBJ2-1
size: -
V: TRBV5-4

CDR3: CAISVGLREQYF
DNA: TGTGCCATCAGTGTGGGCCTACGAGAACAGTACTTC
D: -
J: TRBJ2-7
size: -
V: TRBV10-3

CDR3: CSGAESTDTQYF
DNA: TGCAGCGGAGCGGAGAGCACAGATACGCAGTATTTT
D: -
J: TRBJ2-3
size: -
V: TRBV29-1

CDR3: CASSSPDLQETQYF
DNA: TGCGCCAGCAGCTCCCCTGACTTACAAGAGACCCAGTACTTC
D: -
J: TRBJ2-5
size: -
V: TRBV5-1

CDR3: CASSQVATSGSYEQYF
DNA: TGCGCCAGCAGCCAAGTTGCAACTAGCGGTTCCTACGAGCAGTACTTC
D: TRBD2
J: TRBJ2-7
size: -
V: TRBV4-1

CDR3: CASSPPGQGVYGYTF
DNA: TGTGCCAGCTCACCACCCGGACAGGGCGTTTATGGCTACACCTTC
D: TRBD1
J: TRBJ1-2
size: -
V: TRBV18

CDR3: CASSTRGTGGVYGYTF
DNA: TGTGCCAGTAGTACCCGCGGGACAGGGGGTGTTTATGGCTACACCTTC
D: TRBD1
J: TRBJ1-2
size: -
V: TRBV19

CDR3: CSAQRRETQYF
DNA: TGCAGTGCCCAGCGGAGGGAGACCCAGTACTTC
D: -
J: TRBJ2-5
size: -
V: TRBV20-1

CDR3: CASSLTRRGGFDTQYF
DNA: TGTGCCAGCAGCTTAACGCGGAGGGGGGGATTCGATACGCAGTATTTT
D: -
J: TRBJ2-3
size: -
V: TRBV11-3

CDR3: CASSRTGNNEQFF
DNA: TGTGCCAGCAGCAGGACAGGCAACAATGAGCAGTTCTTC
D: TRBD1
J: TRBJ2-1
size: -
V: TRBV27

CDR3: CASSLQGDHSPLHF
DNA: TGCGCCAGCAGCCTACAGGGTGATCATTCACCCCTCCACTTT
D: -
J: TRBJ1-6
size: -
V: TRBV4-1

CDR3: CASIPTAAGFYGTEAFF
DNA: TGTGCCAGCATCCCCACGGCGGCAGGGTTTTACGGCACTGAAGCTTTCTTT
D: -
J: TRBJ1-1
size: few
V: TRBV28

CDR3: CASSQDTSPDYGYTF
DNA: TGTGCCAGCAGCCAAGACACTAGTCCAGACTATGGCTACACCTTC
D: -
J: TRBJ1-2
size: once
V: TRBV4-2

CDR3: CASSGGGLAGETQYF
DNA: TGTGCCAGCAGCGGGGGCGGGCTAGCGGGAGAGACCCAGTACTTC
D: TRBD2
J: TRBJ2-5
size: -
V: TRBV7-2

CDR3: CASSFSTSGSGEQYF
DNA: TGCGCCAGCAGCTTTAGTACTAGCGGGAGTGGCGAGCAGTACTTC
D: TRBD2
J: TRBJ2-7
size: few
V: TRBV5-1

CDR3: CASSLVEREQYF
DNA: TGTGCCAGCAGTTTAGTGGAGCGCGAGCAGTACTTC
D: -
J: TRBJ2-7
size: -
V: TRBV12-3/TRBV12-4

CDR3: CASSPNRDSSYEQYF
DNA: TGTGCCAGCTCACCCAACCGGGACTCTTCCTACGAGCAGTACTTC
D: -
J: TRBJ2-7
size: -
V: TRBV18

CDR3: CASSRPGVQPQHF
DNA: TGCGCCAGCAGCCGCCCAGGGGTCCAGCCCCAGCATTTT
D: -
J: TRBJ1-5
size: -
V: TRBV4-1

CDR3: CASSFGQGQETQYF
DNA: TGTGCCAGTAGTTTCGGACAGGGGCAAGAGACCCAGTACTTC
D: TRBD1
J: TRBJ2-5
size: -
V: TRBV19